The clone carrying this TCR beta chain appeared a few times. Its antigen is undetermined. This specimen comes from a study of human T cells and chemical hapten exposure. At the level of the study: Minor volume differences among pooled libraries chiefly drove per-sample TCR yield variation.

Study observations and caveats: Healthy individuals' immune responses may differ from those of donors, who had alopecia.

Trimming removed 0 bases at V and 3 bases at J, with 13 bases between. CDR3 size: 15 residues. Germline-derived CDR1 and CDR2 are SGDLS and YYNGEE. The time point denotes: patch test 3, about 24 weeks after DPC sensitization. Treatment of the sample: therapeutic diphenylcyclopropenone sensitization with weekly scalp DPC. Donors, patients with alopecia ranging from 18 to 70 years old and judged suitable for DPC, provided samples. TCRdb recomputed calls from the RACE reads with MiXCR, one row per CDR3 protein. The sample records roughly 150,000 distinct CDR3 sequences, 25% to 35% being singletons. J is TRBJ2-7 and V is TRBV9; the D call may be TRBD1 or TRBD2 (5 bases each). The clonotype originates from a woman under 30 with alopecia areata. Some clones in this sample may be carry-over from other donors' samples. This sample comprised whole blood, obtained in connection with sensitization to the hapten diphenylcyclopropenone (DPC). The CDR3 loop is CASSVGGDSGYEQYF. In DNA, the CDR3 is TGTGCCAGCAGCGTAGGGGGCGACAGCGGCTACGAGCAGTACTTC.